In this sample, the clone carrying this T cell receptor (beta chain) turned up once. Its matching antigen is unknown. The data are from a study of shared clonotypes between healthy human individuals. Study observations and caveats: Naive subsets generally exceeded memory subsets in estimated richness.

Profiled with immunoSEQ multiplex PCR; TCRdb holds only in-frame clones, not every one. There are some 1.5 million clones in the sample; roughly 96% occur only once, and approximately 1.2% lies in the top ten. Germline lookup yields CDR1 LGHNA and CDR2 YSLEER. CDR3 length equals 14 residues. The V gene lost 8 bases and the J gene lost 9 bases, with 22 bases spanning the gap. Every one of the donors was a Caucasian adult that lived in Nashville, Tennessee. Sequencing was done on a sample of naive CD4+ T cells sorted from blood. Subset defined: CD45RA+ positively selected. The chain carries TRBV4-3 and TRBJ2-5, with D perhaps given as TRBD1 or TRBD2 (5 bases each). The receptor's source is a man aged 30 to 45 in good health. CDR3: CASSQGRTFGAQYF. CDR3 DNA: TGCGCCAGCTCGCAGGGACGGACGTTTGGGGCCCAGTACTTC.